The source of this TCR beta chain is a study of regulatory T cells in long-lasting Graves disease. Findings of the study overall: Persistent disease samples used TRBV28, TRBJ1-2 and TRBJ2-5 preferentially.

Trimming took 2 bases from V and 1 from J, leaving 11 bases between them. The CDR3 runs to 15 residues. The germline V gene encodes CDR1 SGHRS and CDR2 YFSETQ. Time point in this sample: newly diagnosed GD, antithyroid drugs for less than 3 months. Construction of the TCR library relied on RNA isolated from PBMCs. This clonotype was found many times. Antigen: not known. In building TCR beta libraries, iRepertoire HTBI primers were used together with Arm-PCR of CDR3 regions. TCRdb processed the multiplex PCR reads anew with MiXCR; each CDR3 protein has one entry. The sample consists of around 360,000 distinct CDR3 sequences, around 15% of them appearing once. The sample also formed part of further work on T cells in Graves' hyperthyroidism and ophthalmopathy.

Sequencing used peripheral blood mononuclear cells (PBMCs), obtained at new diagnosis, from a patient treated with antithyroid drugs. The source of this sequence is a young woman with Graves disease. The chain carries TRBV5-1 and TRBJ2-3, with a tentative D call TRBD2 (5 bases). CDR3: CASSFASSRTDTQYF. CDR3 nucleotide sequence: TGCGCCAGCAGCTTCGCTAGCAGTCGCACAGATACGCAGTATTTT.